The 26 T cell receptor beta chains in this list originate from one sample, sequenced in a study of blood T cells in healthy people across ages. The use of a sample-barcoded 5' primer and a J-beta primer mix characterized a second PCR of about 7 to 12 cycles. TCRdb reprocessed the 5' RACE reads via MiXCR and lists one record per CDR3 protein. The table includes around 1,900,000 distinct CDR3 sequences, 39% detected once. Sequencing was performed on blood. The receptors shown here come from a human donor in good health.

J is TRBJ1-2 and V is TRBV29-1; D is possibly TRBD1 (6 bases). CDR3 length: 13 residues. Germline V CDR1 and CDR2: SQVTM, ANQGSEA. V gave up 4 bases and J gave up 6 bases, with 15 bases separating them. CDR3 bases: TGCAGCGTTGCTCGGACAGTAGAAGATGGCTACACCTTC. This translates into CSVARTVEDGYTF.

This sequence joins TRBV6-5 and TRBJ2-1; D might be TRBD2 (5 bases). The CDR3 spans 15 residues. Germline assignment: CDR1 MNHEY and CDR2 SVGAGI. Trimming shortened V by 4 bases and J by 1 base, and 11 bases separated the two germline ends. This CDR3 reads CASSSRGLSYNEQFF. DNA of the CDR3: TGTGCCAGCAGTTCCCGCGGGTTGTCCTACAATGAGCAGTTCTTC.

The chain joins TRBV6-5 to TRBJ1-5; tentatively, D is TRBD1 (5 bases). The V and J ends lost 5 bases and 7 bases respectively, with 15 bases between them. CDR1 is MNHEY, CDR2 SVGAGI, per germline. The CDR3 has 14 amino acids. The CDR3 region is CASSLGTLGQPQHF. The DNA for the CDR3 is TGTGCCAGCAGTCTGGGGACCTTGGGGCAGCCCCAGCATTTT.

The genes are TRBV12-3 or TRBV12-4 and TRBJ2-2; 7 bases are shared with TRBD1. This CDR3 has 16 amino acids. V lost 6 bases and J lost 0; bases outside the gene matches: 7. CDR3 protein: CASRWSTGTNTGELFF. In DNA, the CDR3 is TGTGCCAGCAGATGGTCGACAGGGACGAACACCGGGGAGCTGTTTTTT.

This clonotype turned up a few times. The chain combines TRBV20-1 with TRBJ1-2; 8 nucleotides line up with TRBD1. J gave up 5 bases and V 0 bases, and 8 bases lay outside the gene matches. Germline V gives CDR1 DFQATT, CDR2 SNEGSKA (reference sequence). The CDR3 is 15 residues long. CDR3 region: CSARDSSGGGYGYTF. The DNA of the CDR3 is TGCAGTGCTAGAGATTCCTCAGGGGGCGGTTATGGCTACACCTTC.

Comments on this clonotype: Germline is not matched at one junction end, which may reflect a read error. The chain uses TRBV20-1 and TRBJ2-3; D is possibly TRBD1 (5 bases). The germline V gene has CDR1 DFQATT and CDR2 SNEGSKA (reference sequence). This CDR3 has 14 amino acids. The CDR3 loop is CGAISDTPSREQYF. For the CDR3, the DNA is TGCGGTGCTATCTCGGACACGCCCTCTAGGGAGCAGTATTTT.

The chain carries TRBV18 and TRBJ1-2; 7 bases fit TRBD1. Losses at the gene ends were 1 base for V and 4 bases for J; bases not matched to a gene: 12. The CDR3 loop spans 17 amino acids. The germline gives CDR1 KGHSH, CDR2 LQKENI. The CDR3 nucleotides read TGTGCCAGCTCACCACTCCCCCACAGGGGAGGTGGCTATGGCTACACCTTC. This gives the protein CASSPLPHRGGGYGYTF.

Details on this clonotype: At one of its ends the junction is not consistent with the germline gene, which may arise from a read error. J is TRBJ2-7 and V is TRBV7-9; a weak D match, TRBD1 (5 bases). The germline CDR1 and CDR2 sequences are SEHNR and FQNEAQ (reference sequence). This CDR3 has 14 amino acids. The CDR3 spells CASSLGTSGDERYF. DNA of the CDR3: TGTGCCAGCAGCTTAGGGACATCAGGCGACGAGCGGTACTTC.

This chain uses TRBV5-1 with TRBJ1-2; 8 bases agree with TRBD1. The CDR3 consists of 14 residues. Germline lookup yields CDR1 SGHRS and CDR2 YFSETQ. The V gene end was trimmed by 1 base and the J gene end by 7 bases; junction bases not matched to a gene: 6. CDR3 in amino acids: CASSLQGAFSGYTF. In DNA, the CDR3 is TGCGCCAGCAGCTTGCAGGGGGCGTTCTCTGGCTACACCTTC.

The V gene is TRBV12-3 or TRBV12-4, the J gene TRBJ2-3; D is possibly TRBD2 (5 bases). The CDR3 runs 14 residues. Trimming removed 10 bases from V and 5 bases from J, with 19 bases in between. CDR3 nucleotides: TGTGCCACCAACCCGGGGAATTCGGGAGATACGCAGTATTTT. This gives the protein CATNPGNSGDTQYF.

A note on this clonotype: It may be a read error: a sequence one base away is much more abundant. CDR3 coding DNA: TGTGCCCGCAGCCGGGATAGCGGGGGTTACAATGAGCAGTTCTTC. Translating it yields CARSRDSGGYNEQFF. The chain recombines TRBV7-2 with TRBJ2-1; 9 bases fit TRBD2. Germline V CDR1 and CDR2: SGHTA, FQGNSA. CDR3 size: 15 residues.

This clonotype was detected once. The rearrangement links TRBV3-1 to TRBJ2-4; 7 bases map to TRBD1. Trimming at V came to 5 bases and at J to 1 base, leaving 2 bases not matched to a gene. Germline CDR1 is LGHDT and CDR2 is YNNKEL (reference sequence). The CDR3 covers 14 residues. Here the CDR3 DNA reads TGTGCCAGCAGCAAGGGGGCCGCCAAAAACATTCAGTACTTC. This encodes CASSKGAAKNIQYF.

The rearrangement links TRBV7-2 to TRBJ1-2, with D uncertain. Trimming cost V 4 bases and J 8 bases, with 14 bases left between them. The CDR3 contains 13 residues. CDR1 is SGHTA, CDR2 FQGNSA, per germline. CDR3 protein: CASSYGLRGGYTF. The CDR3 bases are TGTGCCAGCAGCTACGGGCTTCGTGGCGGCTACACCTTC.

The rearrangement uses TRBV20-1 and TRBJ2-3; a weak D match, TRBD2 (6 bases). There are 16 residues in the CDR3. The V end lost 3 bases, the J end lost 3 bases, and 19 bases lay between the germline ends. Germline-derived CDR1 and CDR2 are DFQATT and SNEGSKA (reference sequence). CDR3 bases: TGCAGTGCTAGGTCCCCTTGGAGGGGCGGAACAGATACGCAGTATTTT. This encodes CSARSPWRGGTDTQYF.

The V call is TRBV20-1, the J call TRBJ2-1; 9 bases fit TRBD2. This CDR3 is 14 amino acids long. Germline CDR1 reads DFQATT; CDR2 reads SNEGSKA (reference sequence). CDR3 sequence reads: CVPRAGGSYNEQFF. CDR3 nucleotides: TGCGTCCCTAGAGCGGGGGGATCCTACAATGAGCAGTTCTTC.

The table lists this clonotype with many counts. CDR3 protein: CASSLGGEYGYTF. CDR3 bases: TGTGCCAGCAGTTTAGGGGGGGAGTATGGCTACACCTTC. This sequence joins TRBV28 and TRBJ1-2; D might be TRBD1 (5 bases). Germline CDR1 reads MDHEN; CDR2 reads SYDVKM. This CDR3 spans 13 amino acids. V was cut by 2 bases and J by 5 bases, with 9 bases left in between.

This clonotype has just a few counts. This chain joins TRBV20-1 and TRBJ2-1, with D possibly TRBD2 on 6 matching bases. CDR3 size: 15 residues. Germline CDR1 is DFQATT and CDR2 is SNEGSKA (reference sequence). V dropped 3 bases and J dropped 0 bases, with 12 bases sitting between them. The CDR3 DNA reads as TGCAGTGCTAGCTACCCGCGGGACTCCTACAATGAGCAGTTCTTC. Encoded protein: CSASYPRDSYNEQFF.

The chain uses TRBV7-9 and TRBJ1-5; no definite D call. CDR1 and CDR2 (germline): SEHNR, FQNEAQ (reference sequence). Trimming pared 5 bases from V and 2 bases from J, leaving 7 bases between. The CDR3 is 13 residues long. The DNA of the CDR3 is TGTGCCAGCAGCGGGATTGGCAATCAGCCCCAGCATTTT. Translating it yields CASSGIGNQPQHF.

The sample holds a few counts of this clonotype. This chain links TRBV6-1 with TRBJ2-1; TRBD1 matches 12 bases. With V trimmed by 6 bases and J by 12 bases, 12 bases remained unmatched. Per germline, CDR1 MNHNS and CDR2 SASEGT. The CDR3 loop spans 15 amino acids. CDR3 loop: CASRGTGTGGFGQFF. In DNA, the CDR3 is TGTGCCAGCAGGGGTACCGGGACAGGGGGCTTTGGGCAGTTCTTC.

The chain links TRBV4-3 to TRBJ2-1; D is uncertain. CDR1 LGHNA and CDR2 YSLEER come from the germline V gene. The CDR3 is made up of 15 amino acids. V dropped 0 bases and J dropped 6 bases, with 12 bases sitting between them. CDR3 nucleotides: TGCGCCAGCAGCCAAGATTTCCATCCGGTCAATGAGCAGTTCTTC. Encoded protein: CASSQDFHPVNEQFF.

This clonotype has ten or more counts. V usage is TRBV7-2 and J usage is TRBJ2-3, with D perhaps TRBD1 or TRBD2 (5 bases each). Trimming cost V 7 bases and J 6 bases, with 14 bases left between them. This CDR3 contains 13 residues. The germline V gene encodes CDR1 SGHTA and CDR2 FQGNSA. CDR3 sequence: CASTWSGGDTQYF. CDR3 in DNA: TGTGCCAGCACCTGGTCTGGGGGTGATACGCAGTATTTT.

This chain joins TRBV19 and TRBJ2-1; weak D call: TRBD1 (5 bases). The J call may be faulty, since TRBJ2-7 better matches the DNA end. The V gene's germline CDR1 is LNHDA and CDR2 SQIVND (reference sequence). CDR3 length: 13 residues. CDR3 DNA sequence: TGTGCCAGTAGTGCGACAGTAACCTACGAGCAGTACTTC. Its translation: CASSATVTYEQYF.

The chain recombines TRBV7-8 with TRBJ2-4; no clear D gene. The J call may not be correct, given that the DNA end is closer to TRBJ2-5. The germline CDR1 and CDR2 sequences are SGHVS and FQNEAQ. The CDR3 is 15 residues long. The CDR3 spells CASSLEYRGWETQYF. In DNA, the CDR3 is TGTGCCAGCAGCTTAGAATATCGCGGTTGGGAGACCCAGTACTTC.

In the case of this clonotype: A junction boundary mismatches the germline segment, possibly from a read error. The CDR3 DNA is TGTGTCAGCAGTGAATCTGATGGAGGTGGGGAGACCCAGTACTTC. Translation: CVSSESDGGGETQYF. The chain recombines TRBV25-1 with TRBJ2-5, with D tentatively TRBD2 (5 bases). CDR1 and CDR2 (germline): MGHDK, SYGVNS. The CDR3 covers 15 residues.

The CDR3 reads CASSQVAARGDNSPLHF. In nucleotides, the CDR3 is TGCGCCAGCAGCCAAGTGGCAGCGAGAGGGGATAATTCACCCCTCCACTTT. This chain uses TRBV4-3 with TRBJ1-6; a weak D match, TRBD1 (5 bases). In germline, CDR1 is LGHNA, CDR2 YSLEER. V dropped 1 base and J dropped 5 bases, with 15 bases sitting between them. There are 17 residues in the CDR3.

This clonotype has ten or more counts. The chain carries TRBV6-5 and TRBJ2-5; D tentatively reads TRBD1 or TRBD2 (5 bases each). The CDR3 spans 16 residues. V lost 0 bases, J lost 1 base, and 12 bases lay in between. CDR1 MNHEY and CDR2 SVGAGI come from the germline V gene. The CDR3 DNA is TGTGCCAGCAGTTACTCCAGTGGGGGAGTCCAAGAGACCCAGTACTTC. Protein product: CASSYSSGGVQETQYF.